The next 5 T cell receptor beta chains were all read from a single sample in a study of a mutant IDH1 vaccine in newly diagnosed glioma. Time point described: baseline, week 1 (first vaccination visit). Treatment noted: pre-vaccination baseline after standard-of-care therapy. The protocol was immunoSEQ multiplex PCR, while the TCRdb copy is restricted to in-frame clones and leaves out a portion. The repertoire includes 85,000 to 100,000 clones, roughly 89% of them detected once, and under 0.65% sits in the top ten. The input for sequencing was PBMCs, taken from a glioma patient treated with radiotherapy, temozolomide or both. The receptors originated from a woman in her forties or fifties with glioma.

The chain has TRBV9 and TRBJ2-3, with 7 nucleotides matching TRBD1. The V segment lost 4 bases and the J segment 0 bases; nucleotides outside the gene matches: 11. The CDR3 length is 17 residues. CDR1 is SGDLS, CDR2 YYNGEE, per germline. The CDR3 region is CASSLTQGQTSTDTQYF. DNA of the CDR3: TGTGCCAGCAGCTTAACGCAGGGACAGACTAGCACAGATACGCAGTATTTT.

This chain links TRBV28 with TRBJ1-1; possibly TRBD1 for D (5 bases). Germline-derived CDR1 and CDR2 are MDHEN and SYDVKM. The CDR3 extends over 13 amino acids. V lost 6 bases, J lost 4 bases, and 12 bases lay in between. The CDR3 sequence: CASSRGGGTEAFF. CDR3 bases: TGTGCCAGCAGCCGTGGGGGAGGCACTGAAGCTTTCTTT. The whole variable domain, remainder taken from reference TRBV28 and TRBJ1-1, is DVKVTQSSRYLVKRTGEKVFLECVQDMDHENMFWYRQDPGLGLRLIYFSYDVKMKEKGDIPEGYSVSREKKERFSLILESASTNQTSMYLCASSRGGGTEAFFGQGTRLTVV.

The rearrangement links TRBV28 to TRBJ1-2; D remains unclear. In germline, CDR1 is MDHEN, CDR2 SYDVKM. Between the trimmed V and J ends, which lost 3 bases and 2 bases, there was a span of 7 bases. The CDR3 loop spans 13 amino acids. Here the CDR3 DNA reads TGTGCCAGCAGTTTTGGGGAGAACTATGGCTACACCTTC. Its protein product is CASSFGENYGYTF.

This sequence joins TRBV7-8 and TRBJ2-1, with no clear D. Germline CDR1 reads SGHVS; CDR2 reads FQNEAQ. V dropped 1 base and J dropped 4 bases, with 2 bases sitting between them. The CDR3 runs 12 residues. DNA for the CDR3: TGTGCCAGCAGCTTAGGGTACAATGAGCAGTTCTTC. Its translation: CASSLGYNEQFF. Looking up the rest from reference TRBV7-8 and TRBJ2-1 gives the full variable domain: GAGVSQSPRYKVAKRGQDVALRCDPISGHVSLFWYQQALGQGPEFLTYFQNEAQLDKSGLPSDRFFAERPEGSVSTLKIQRTQQEDSAVYLCASSLGYNEQFFGPGTRLTVL.

The rearrangement links TRBV2 to TRBJ1-5, with D unresolved. The CDR3 consists of 16 residues. CDR1 is SNHLY, CDR2 FYNNEI, per germline. The V end lost 1 base, the J end lost 0 bases, and 10 bases lay between the germline ends. The CDR3 protein is CASSEGPAISNQPQHF. The CDR3 DNA follows: TGTGCCAGCAGTGAAGGGCCCGCCATTAGCAATCAGCCCCAGCATTTT.